This TCR beta chain derives from a study of cytomegalovirus exposure and HLA in healthy donors. Overall study findings and caveats: In vitro testing confirmed a few CMV-associated chains as specific for CMV antigens. First-cohort TCR clusters were later found to tend to co-occur in the 120 validation repertoires.

With regard to this clone: Its antigen is not known.

Method: immunoSEQ multiplex PCR; TCRdb's copy keeps in-frame clones and lacks some. The data hold approximately 130,000 clones, with 85% observed a single time. The CDR3 has 14 residues. CDR1 and CDR2 (germline): MNHNY, SVGAGI (reference sequence). V was clipped by 6 bases and J by 2 bases; unmatched bases: 6. The sequence was collected from a woman in her twenties or thirties in good health and CMV-seronegative. V usage is TRBV6-6 and J usage is TRBJ1-1, with 7 bases identical to TRBD1. The sample comprised PBMCs. The CDR3 DNA reads as TGTGCCAGCAGAGTGGGACAGCTTAACACTGAAGCTTTCTTT. It yields the protein CASRVGQLNTEAFF.